The clone carrying this TCR beta chain is categorized as medium-sized. The assay was immunoSEQ multiplex PCR, and TCRdb's table has in-frame clones only and misses some. This table holds under 7,000 clones, around 79% found once. This record belongs to a study of T cell clones after liver transplantation. Study-wide background: Until 12-24 months post-transplant, subjects got standard immunosuppression and no induction.

Sorting of unstimulated PBMCs yielded separate CD3+CD4+ and CD3+CD8+ fractions. The receptor was derived from a human patient who received a liver transplant. Some of the T cells might come from the graft donor. The material was CD8+ T cells from blood, obtained 24 months after liver transplant.

The DNA for the CDR3 is TGTGCCAGCAGCCTACAGGGTATGGGCGGGCAGCCCCAGCATTTT. It yields the protein CASSLQGMGGQPQHF. The V gene is TRBV27, the J gene TRBJ1-5, with D possibly matching TRBD1 (6 bases). V lost 6 bases, J lost 7 bases, and 19 bases lay in between. Germline lookup yields CDR1 MNHEY and CDR2 SMNVEV (reference sequence). The CDR3 length is 15 residues.